The 29 T cell receptor beta chains below were found in one sample sequenced in a study of blood T cell repertoires in COVID-19 (TCRdb year 2020). The library was prepared using the immunoSEQ multiplex PCR assay. TCRdb limited this immuneACCESS table to in-frame rearrangements with V and J called. A share of clones is missing; checked studies link under half to unresolved V genes, and the rest is unexplained. Recorded for this sample are some 170,000 clones; approximately 95% of them occurred a single time. Less than 2% of the sample lies in the top ten. The specimen was peripheral blood. These receptors were taken from a woman aged 55-75 years with COVID-19, enrolled during active disease.

This sequence joins TRBV6-5 and TRBJ1-3; 8 bases map to TRBD1. The CDR3 is 16 amino acids. Germline-derived CDR1 and CDR2 are MNHEY and SVGAGI. The trim removed 0 bases at V and 3 bases at J, leaving 4 bases unmatched. The CDR3 bases are TGTGCCAGCAGTTACTCGCTGACAGGGGTTGGAAACACCATATATTTT. This translates into CASSYSLTGVGNTIYF.

V usage is TRBV6-5 and J usage is TRBJ2-5; possible D gene TRBD2, 6 bases. This CDR3 is built from 14 residues. The germline V gene has CDR1 MNHEY and CDR2 SVGAGI. Trimming removed 2 bases at V and 5 bases at J, with 12 bases between. The CDR3 bases are TGTGCCAGCAGTTACCTGCGGGGTCGGGAGACCCAGTACTTC. Amino acids: CASSYLRGRETQYF.

The genes are TRBV6-5 and TRBJ1-2, with TRBD1 as a possible D gene (5 bases). The V and J ends lost 4 bases and 1 base respectively, with 13 bases between them. CDR3 length: 15 residues. Germline CDR1 and CDR2: MNHEY and SVGAGI. CDR3 region: CASSSPVGGNYGYTF. The CDR3 bases are TGTGCCAGCAGTTCTCCCGTCGGGGGTAACTATGGCTACACCTTC.

This chain joins TRBV18 and TRBJ2-7; 10 bases map to TRBD2. V gave up 6 bases and J gave up 4 bases; unmatched junction bases: 9. CDR3 length equals 15 residues. The germline gives CDR1 KGHSH, CDR2 LQKENI. Here the CDR3 DNA reads TGTGCCAGCTCCGCGGCTAGCGGGGGTGTTTACGAGCAGTACTTC. Translated: CASSAASGGVYEQYF.

This chain links TRBV18 with TRBJ1-3; D remains unclear. Per the germline V gene, CDR1 is KGHSH and CDR2 is LQKENI. The V and J ends lost 0 bases and 0 bases respectively, with 12 bases between them. This CDR3 region has 17 residues. The CDR3 region has the DNA TGTGCCAGCTCACCACCAGCTAGCCCGCGCTCTGGAAACACCATATATTTT. Translated, it gives CASSPPASPRSGNTIYF.

J is TRBJ2-2 and V is TRBV15, with unresolved D. The CDR3 covers 16 residues. Trimming removed 3 bases at V and 4 bases at J, with 15 bases between. Germline V lookup: CDR1 LNHNV, CDR2 YYDKDF (reference sequence). CDR3 sequence reads: CATSRGRGPVTGELFF. In DNA form, the CDR3 reads TGTGCCACCAGCAGGGGTCGCGGCCCCGTCACCGGGGAGCTGTTTTTT.

This chain links TRBV29-1 with TRBJ1-3; TRBD1 might be the D (5 bases). Germline V gene data show CDR1 as SQVTM and CDR2 as ANQGSEA. This CDR3 is 13 amino acids long. V was clipped by 6 bases and J by 4 bases, with 13 bases between them. CDR3 sequence reads: CSVAIGVGNTIYF. In nucleotides, the CDR3 is TGCAGCGTGGCCATAGGGGTCGGAAACACCATATATTTT.

This rearrangement joins TRBV6-5 to TRBJ2-7; 11 bases fit TRBD1. Germline CDR1 is MNHEY and CDR2 is SVGAGI. The CDR3 is 12 amino acids. V shed 10 bases, J shed 6 bases, and the junction held 5 bases outside the gene matches. CDR3 sequence: CATFGQGAEQYF. CDR3 nucleotide sequence: TGTGCCACCTTCGGACAGGGGGCCGAGCAGTACTTC.

V usage is TRBV15 and J usage is TRBJ2-7, with 9 bases aligning to TRBD2. Trimming removed 1 base from V and 3 bases from J; junction bases left unmatched: 4. CDR1 and CDR2 (germline): LNHNV, YYDKDF (reference sequence). CDR3 length: 15 amino acids. CDR3 DNA sequence: TGTGCCACCAGCAGAGGGCTAGCGGGACTCTACGAGCAGTACTTC. Amino acid sequence: CATSRGLAGLYEQYF.

The chain carries TRBV27 and TRBJ2-7, with 7 bases that match TRBD1. Trimming at V came to 3 bases and at J to 5 bases, leaving 7 bases not matched to a gene. CDR3 length: 14 amino acids. CDR1 is MNHEY, CDR2 SMNVEV, per germline (reference sequence). This chain's CDR3 is CASSLNRGVHEQYF. The CDR3 DNA is TGTGCCAGCAGTTTGAACAGGGGTGTCCACGAGCAGTACTTC.

The chain carries TRBV6-2 or TRBV6-3 and TRBJ2-5; 10 bases are a match to TRBD2. The germline V gene encodes CDR1 MNHEY and CDR2 SVGEGT. The CDR3 consists of 15 residues. The V and J ends lost 4 bases and 4 bases, in that order; junction bases with no gene match: 6. This chain's CDR3 is CASSFWTSGGETQYF. The CDR3 DNA sequence: TGTGCCAGCAGTTTCTGGACTAGCGGTGGAGAGACCCAGTACTTC.

The chain links TRBV3-1 (or the pseudogene TRBV3-2) to TRBJ2-2; D may be TRBD2 (5 bases). V was clipped by 0 bases and J by 4 bases, with 9 bases between them. The CDR3 runs 15 residues. Germline assignment: CDR1 LGHDT and CDR2 YNNKEL (reference sequence). The CDR3 DNA is TGTGCCAGCAGCCAAGACCCTGCGGGCACCGGGGAGCTGTTTTTT. As protein: CASSQDPAGTGELFF.

V and J are TRBV7-9 and TRBJ1-5; D is undetermined. Germline lookup yields CDR1 SEHNR and CDR2 FQNEAQ (reference sequence). V lost 5 bases to trimming and J lost 0 bases, with 14 bases between them. There are 16 residues in the CDR3. This chain's CDR3 is CASSPGRPDSNQPQHF. The CDR3 DNA follows: TGTGCCAGCAGCCCGGGTAGACCCGATAGCAATCAGCCCCAGCATTTT.

The chain has TRBV7-2 and TRBJ2-7; 8 bases align to TRBD1. Trimming cost V 5 bases and J 4 bases; bases outside gene matches: 10. In germline, CDR1 is SGHTA, CDR2 FQGNSA. CDR3 length: 15 residues. CDR3: CASSLASGTGYEQYF. CDR3 bases: TGTGCCAGCAGCCTCGCCTCCGGGACAGGATACGAGCAGTACTTC.

The chain carries TRBV6-2 or TRBV6-3 and TRBJ2-7; D may be TRBD2 (5 bases). Deletions cut 5 bases from V and 2 bases from J, with 10 bases between. CDR1 and CDR2 (germline): MNHEY, SVGEGT. This CDR3 spans 13 amino acids. The CDR3 protein is CASSRGLAYEQYF. The DNA for the CDR3 is TGTGCCAGCAGTAGAGGACTGGCCTACGAGCAGTACTTC.

This clone was counted a single time. This rearrangement joins TRBV18 to TRBJ1-1; 7 bases line up with TRBD1. The length of the CDR3 is 14 residues. V lost 3 bases, J lost 7 bases, and 8 bases stayed unmatched. Germline V gene lookup returns CDR1 KGHSH and CDR2 LQKENI. CDR3 amino acids: CASSPTTGPNEAFF. For the CDR3, the DNA is TGTGCCAGCTCACCCACGACAGGGCCTAATGAAGCTTTCTTT.

This chain uses TRBV2 with TRBJ1-5, with D possibly matching TRBD1 (6 bases). Germline V gene sequence: CDR1 SNHLY, CDR2 FYNNEI. CDR3 length: 14 residues. V was clipped by 4 bases and J by 4 bases, with 11 bases between them. The CDR3 DNA follows: TGTGCCAGCAGTGGAGGGCAGGGGAATCAGCCCCAGCATTTT. Amino acid sequence: CASSGGQGNQPQHF.

Here the CDR3 reads CASSQIPGQGTTEAFF. CDR3 sequence (DNA): TGCGCCAGCAGCCAGATTCCGGGACAGGGGACCACTGAAGCTTTCTTT. V is TRBV5-1 and J is TRBJ1-1, with 10 bases aligning to TRBD1. The trim removed 4 bases at V and 4 bases at J, leaving 10 bases unmatched. Germline V gene sequence: CDR1 SGHRS, CDR2 YFSETQ. The CDR3 loop spans 16 amino acids.

The chain couples TRBV6-5 to TRBJ1-1, with a tentative D call TRBD1 (6 bases). V shed 4 bases and J shed 5 bases, with 14 bases lying between them. CDR3 length: 14 amino acids. In germline, CDR1 is MNHEY, CDR2 SVGAGI. DNA of the CDR3: TGTGCCAGCAGTTCCCGGGACATAGGGACTGAAGCTTTCTTT. Encoded protein: CASSSRDIGTEAFF.

The chain has TRBV3-1 (or the pseudogene TRBV3-2) and TRBJ1-1; 12 nucleotides agree with TRBD1. Germline assignment: CDR1 LGHDT and CDR2 YNNKEL (reference sequence). Trimming took 7 bases from V and 4 from J; bases not matched to a gene: 19. The length of the CDR3 is 19 residues. The CDR3 loop is CASTPSPLPGTGGGTEAFF. Here the CDR3 DNA reads TGTGCCAGCACTCCAAGCCCTCTTCCCGGGACAGGGGGCGGCACTGAAGCTTTCTTT.

The chain combines TRBV15 with TRBJ2-3, with 8 bases that match TRBD2. The CDR3 totals 17 residues. The germline gives CDR1 LNHNV, CDR2 YYDKDF (reference sequence). V dropped 2 bases and J dropped 2; count of bases not matched to a gene: 9. CDR3 residues: CATSRQKAGASTDTQYF. As DNA, the CDR3 is TGTGCCACCAGCAGACAGAAAGCGGGAGCTTCCACAGATACGCAGTATTTT. The whole variable domain, filled in from reference TRBV15 and TRBJ2-3, reads DAMVIQNPRYQVTQFGKPVTLSCSQTLNHNVMYWYQQKSSQAPKLLFHYYDKDFNNEADTPDNFQSRRPNTSFCFLDIRSPGLGDTAMYLCATSRQKAGASTDTQYFGPGTRLTVL.

The chain has TRBV7-8 and TRBJ1-5, with D uncertain. The CDR3 consists of 13 residues. Trimming pared 1 base from V and 5 bases from J, leaving 6 bases between. Germline CDR1 and CDR2: SGHVS and FQNEAQ. Here the CDR3 DNA reads TGTGCCAGCAGCTTAGGTAGAGATCAGCCCCAGCATTTT. Translated: CASSLGRDQPQHF.

The chain couples TRBV5-8 to TRBJ2-3; 7 bases line up with TRBD1. This CDR3 region has 14 residues. Germline-derived CDR1 and CDR2 are SGHTS and YDEGEE. V lost 4 bases to trimming and J lost 0 bases; unmatched junction nucleotides: 2. CDR3 sequence: CASSPGQSTDTQYF. CDR3 in DNA: TGTGCCAGCAGCCCGGGACAGAGCACAGATACGCAGTATTTT.

The chain employs TRBV6-5 and TRBJ2-2, with 7 bases lining up with TRBD1. Germline lookup yields CDR1 MNHEY and CDR2 SVGAGI. The CDR3 runs 15 residues. J was trimmed by 4 bases and V by 2 bases; bases with no gene match: 4. Written as DNA, the CDR3 is TGTGCCAGCAGTTACGGGACAGTGTCCACCGGGGAGCTGTTTTTT. It translates to CASSYGTVSTGELFF.

The V and J genes are TRBV29-1 and TRBJ1-2; tentatively, D is TRBD1 (5 bases). Germline V lookup: CDR1 SQVTM, CDR2 ANQGSEA. This CDR3 is 13 amino acids long. The V gene lost 4 bases and the J gene lost 3 bases, with 12 bases spanning the gap. DNA of the CDR3: TGCAGCGTTGGGCTCAGGGCGGACTATGGCTACACCTTC. This codes for CSVGLRADYGYTF.

The gene calls are TRBV9 and TRBJ2-3; 13 bases are a match to TRBD2. V dropped 4 bases and J dropped 0; count of bases not matched to a gene: 5. The CDR3 contains 17 residues. Germline lookup yields CDR1 SGDLS and CDR2 YYNGEE. The CDR3 protein is CASSPTSGGLSTDTQYF. The CDR3 DNA follows: TGTGCCAGCAGCCCGACTAGCGGGGGGCTGAGCACAGATACGCAGTATTTT.

The rearrangement links TRBV9 to TRBJ2-1; 10 bases line up with TRBD1. The CDR3 has 15 amino acids. The junction had 2 bases not matched to a gene; V was cut back by 3 bases and J by 2 bases. CDR1 is SGDLS, CDR2 YYNGEE, per germline. The CDR3 DNA reads TGTGCCAGCAGCGCCGGACAGGGGGCCTACAATGAGCAGTTCTTC. It yields the protein CASSAGQGAYNEQFF.

This chain connects TRBV6-1 to TRBJ1-4; 7 bases line up with TRBD1. CDR1 is MNHNS and CDR2 is SASEGT in the germline V gene. V trimming: 2 bases; J trimming: 5 bases; junction bases outside the gene matches: 5. The CDR3 length is 15 residues. As DNA, the CDR3 is TGTGCCAGCAGTGAAACGGGACAGCAGAATGAAAAACTGTTTTTT. This gives the protein CASSETGQQNEKLFF.

V is TRBV24-1 and J is TRBJ1-5, with 10 bases that match TRBD1. CDR1 and CDR2 (germline): KGHDR, SFDVKD. The CDR3 has 14 residues. With V trimmed by 9 bases and J by 8 bases, 9 bases remained unmatched. CDR3 residues: CATRRDRGREPQHF. DNA for the CDR3: TGTGCCACCCGCCGGGACAGGGGAAGGGAGCCCCAGCATTTT.